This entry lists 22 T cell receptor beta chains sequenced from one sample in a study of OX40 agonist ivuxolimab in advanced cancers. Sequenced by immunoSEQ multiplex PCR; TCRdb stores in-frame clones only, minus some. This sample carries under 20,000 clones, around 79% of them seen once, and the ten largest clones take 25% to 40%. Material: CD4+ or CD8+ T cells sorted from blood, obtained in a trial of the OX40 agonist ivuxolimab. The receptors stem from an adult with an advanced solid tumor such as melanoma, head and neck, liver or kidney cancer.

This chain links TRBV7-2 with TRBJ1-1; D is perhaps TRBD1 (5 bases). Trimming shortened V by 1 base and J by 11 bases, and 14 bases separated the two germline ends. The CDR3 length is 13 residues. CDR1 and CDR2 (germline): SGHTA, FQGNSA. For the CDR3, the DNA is TGTGCCAGCAGCTTAGGGGGGGAGGTGTGGGCTTTCTTT. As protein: CASSLGGEVWAFF.

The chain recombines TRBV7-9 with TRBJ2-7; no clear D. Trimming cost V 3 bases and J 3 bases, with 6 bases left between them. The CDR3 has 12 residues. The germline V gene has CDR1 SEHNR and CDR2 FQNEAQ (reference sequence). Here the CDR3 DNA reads TGTGCCAGCAGCTTGCGGATCTACGAGCAGTACTTC. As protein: CASSLRIYEQYF. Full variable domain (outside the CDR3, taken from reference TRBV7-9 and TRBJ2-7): DTGVSQNPRHKITKRGQNVTFRCDPISEHNRLYWYRQTLGQGPEFLTYFQNEAQLEKSRLLSDRFSAERPKGSFSTLEIQRTEQGDSAMYLCASSLRIYEQYFGPGTRLTVT.

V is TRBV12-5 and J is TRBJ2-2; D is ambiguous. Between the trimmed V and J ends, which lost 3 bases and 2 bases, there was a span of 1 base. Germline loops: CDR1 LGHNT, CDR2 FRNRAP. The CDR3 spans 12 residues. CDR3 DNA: TGTGCTAGTGGTTTCAACACCGGGGAGCTGTTTTTT. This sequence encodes CASGFNTGELFF.

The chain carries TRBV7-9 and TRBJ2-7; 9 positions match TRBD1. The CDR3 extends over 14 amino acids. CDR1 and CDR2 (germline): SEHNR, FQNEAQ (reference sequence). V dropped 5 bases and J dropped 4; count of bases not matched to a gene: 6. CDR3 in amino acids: CASSPRTGEYEQYF. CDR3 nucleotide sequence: TGTGCCAGCAGCCCCCGGACAGGGGAGTACGAGCAGTACTTC. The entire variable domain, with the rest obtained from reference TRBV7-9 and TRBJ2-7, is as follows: DTGVSQNPRHKITKRGQNVTFRCDPISEHNRLYWYRQTLGQGPEFLTYFQNEAQLEKSRLLSDRFSAERPKGSFSTLEIQRTEQGDSAMYLCASSPRTGEYEQYFGPGTRLTVT.

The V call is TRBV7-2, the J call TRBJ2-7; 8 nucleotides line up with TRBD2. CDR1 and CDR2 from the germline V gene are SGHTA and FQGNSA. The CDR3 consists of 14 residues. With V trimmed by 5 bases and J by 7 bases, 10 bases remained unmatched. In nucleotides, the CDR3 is TGTGCCAGCAGCCGTCTCGGGGGGGCGGAAGAGCAGTACTTC. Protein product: CASSRLGGAEEQYF.

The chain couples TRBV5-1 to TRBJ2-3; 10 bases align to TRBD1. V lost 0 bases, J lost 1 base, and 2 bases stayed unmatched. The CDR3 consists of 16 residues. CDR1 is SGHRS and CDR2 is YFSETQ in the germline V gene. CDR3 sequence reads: CASSLDGTGGTDTQYF. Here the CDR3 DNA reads TGCGCCAGCAGCTTGGACGGGACAGGGGGCACAGATACGCAGTATTTT.

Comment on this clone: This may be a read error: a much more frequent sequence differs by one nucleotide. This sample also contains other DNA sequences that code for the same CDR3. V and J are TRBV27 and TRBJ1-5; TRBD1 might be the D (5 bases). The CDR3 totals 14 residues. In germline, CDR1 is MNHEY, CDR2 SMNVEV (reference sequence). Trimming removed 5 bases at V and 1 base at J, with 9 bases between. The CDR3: CASSHRDSNQPQHF. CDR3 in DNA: TGTGCCAGCAGTCACCGGGACAGCAATCAGCCCCAGCATTTT.

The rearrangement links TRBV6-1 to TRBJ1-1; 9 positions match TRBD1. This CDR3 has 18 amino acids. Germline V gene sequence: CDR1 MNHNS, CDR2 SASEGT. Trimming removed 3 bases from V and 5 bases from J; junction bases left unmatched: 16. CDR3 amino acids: CASSDRLEDRGVRTEAFF. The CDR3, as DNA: TGTGCCAGCAGTGACCGACTGGAGGACAGGGGAGTTCGGACTGAAGCTTTCTTT.

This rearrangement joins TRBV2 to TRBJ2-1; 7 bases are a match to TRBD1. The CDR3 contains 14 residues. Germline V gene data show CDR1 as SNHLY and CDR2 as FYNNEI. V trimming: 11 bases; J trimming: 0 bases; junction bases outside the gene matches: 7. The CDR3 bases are TGTGCCGGGAGACAGGGTAGCTCCTACAATGAGCAGTTCTTC. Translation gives CAGRQGSSYNEQFF.

DNA of the CDR3: TGTGCCAGCAGCTTAGAATCTAGCACAGATACGCAGTATTTT. Translation gives CASSLESSTDTQYF. The chain has TRBV11-2 and TRBJ2-3; D not resolved. Trimming stripped 0 bases from V and 0 bases from J, with 4 bases between. This CDR3 comprises 14 residues. Germline values: CDR1 SGHAT, CDR2 FQNNGV.

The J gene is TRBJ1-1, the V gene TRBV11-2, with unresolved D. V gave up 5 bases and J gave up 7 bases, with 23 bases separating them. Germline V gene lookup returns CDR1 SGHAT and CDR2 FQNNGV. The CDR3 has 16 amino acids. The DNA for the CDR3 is TGTGCCAGCAGCCCCTATAACCCCGTAAGGCGCGGTGAAGCTTTCTTT. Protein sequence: CASSPYNPVRRGEAFF.

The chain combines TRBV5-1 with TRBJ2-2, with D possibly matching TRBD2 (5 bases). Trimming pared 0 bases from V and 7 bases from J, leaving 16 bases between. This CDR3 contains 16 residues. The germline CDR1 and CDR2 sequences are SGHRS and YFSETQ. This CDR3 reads CASSLELSGLDGELFF. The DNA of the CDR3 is TGCGCCAGCAGCTTGGAACTCTCGGGGTTGGACGGGGAGCTGTTTTTT.

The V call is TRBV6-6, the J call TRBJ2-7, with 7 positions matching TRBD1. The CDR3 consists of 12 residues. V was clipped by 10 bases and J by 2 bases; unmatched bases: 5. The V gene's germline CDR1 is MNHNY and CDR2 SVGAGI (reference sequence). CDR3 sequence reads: CATGTVTYEQYF. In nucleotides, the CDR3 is TGTGCCACCGGGACAGTTACCTACGAGCAGTACTTC.

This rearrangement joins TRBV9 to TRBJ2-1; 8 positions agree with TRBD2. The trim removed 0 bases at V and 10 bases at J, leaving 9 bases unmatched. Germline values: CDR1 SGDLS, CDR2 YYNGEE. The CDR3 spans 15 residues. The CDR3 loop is CASSVGLAGTQEQFF. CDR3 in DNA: TGTGCCAGCAGCGTAGGGCTAGCGGGTACGCAGGAGCAGTTCTTC.

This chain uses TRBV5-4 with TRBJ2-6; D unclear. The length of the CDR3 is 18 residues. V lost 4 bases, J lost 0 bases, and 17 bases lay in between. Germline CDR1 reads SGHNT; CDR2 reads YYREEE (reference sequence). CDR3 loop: CASSLTPGLSSGANVLTF. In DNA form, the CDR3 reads TGTGCCAGCAGCCTGACCCCCGGTCTTAGCTCTGGGGCCAACGTCCTGACTTTC.

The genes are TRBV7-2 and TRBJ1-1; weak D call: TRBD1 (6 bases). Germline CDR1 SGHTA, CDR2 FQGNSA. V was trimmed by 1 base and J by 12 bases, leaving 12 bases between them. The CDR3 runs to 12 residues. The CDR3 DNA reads TGTGCCAGCAGCTTAGGGCAGGGGTGGCCTTTCTTT. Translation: CASSLGQGWPFF.

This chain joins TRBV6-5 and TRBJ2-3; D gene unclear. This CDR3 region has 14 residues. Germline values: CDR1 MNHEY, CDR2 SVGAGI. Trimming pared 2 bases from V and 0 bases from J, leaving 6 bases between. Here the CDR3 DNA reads TGTGCCAGCAGTTACGCGGTCAGCACAGATACGCAGTATTTT. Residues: CASSYAVSTDTQYF.

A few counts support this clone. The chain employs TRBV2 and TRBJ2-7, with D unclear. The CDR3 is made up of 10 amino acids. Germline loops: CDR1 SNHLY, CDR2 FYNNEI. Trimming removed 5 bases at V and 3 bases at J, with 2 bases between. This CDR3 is CASSYYEQYF. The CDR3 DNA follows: TGTGCCAGCAGTTACTACGAGCAGTACTTC.

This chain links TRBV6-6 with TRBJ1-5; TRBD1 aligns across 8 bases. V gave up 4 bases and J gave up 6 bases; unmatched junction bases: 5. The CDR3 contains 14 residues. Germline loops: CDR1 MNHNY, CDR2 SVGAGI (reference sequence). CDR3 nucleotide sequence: TGTGCCAGCAGTTCCTTGGACAGGGCTCAGCCCCAGCATTTT. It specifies CASSSLDRAQPQHF.

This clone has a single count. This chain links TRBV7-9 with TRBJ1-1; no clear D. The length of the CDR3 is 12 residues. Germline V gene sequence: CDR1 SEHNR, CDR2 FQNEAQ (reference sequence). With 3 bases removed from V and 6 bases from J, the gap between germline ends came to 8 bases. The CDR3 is CASSLGLAEAFF. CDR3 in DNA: TGTGCCAGCAGCTTGGGGTTAGCTGAAGCTTTCTTT. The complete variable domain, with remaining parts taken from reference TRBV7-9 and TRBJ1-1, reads DTGVSQNPRHKITKRGQNVTFRCDPISEHNRLYWYRQTLGQGPEFLTYFQNEAQLEKSRLLSDRFSAERPKGSFSTLEIQRTEQGDSAMYLCASSLGLAEAFFGQGTRLTVV.

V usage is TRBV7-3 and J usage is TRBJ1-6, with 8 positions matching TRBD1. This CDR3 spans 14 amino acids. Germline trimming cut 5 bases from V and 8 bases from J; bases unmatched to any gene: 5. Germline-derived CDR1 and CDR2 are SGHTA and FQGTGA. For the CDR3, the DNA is TGTGCCAGCAGCAGCAGGGGGCGCGATTCACCCCTCCACTTT. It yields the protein CASSSRGRDSPLHF.

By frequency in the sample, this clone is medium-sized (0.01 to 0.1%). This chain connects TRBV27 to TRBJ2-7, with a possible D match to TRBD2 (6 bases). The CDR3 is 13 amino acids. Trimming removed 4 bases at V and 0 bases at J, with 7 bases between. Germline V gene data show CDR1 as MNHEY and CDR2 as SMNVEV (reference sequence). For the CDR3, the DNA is TGTGCCAGCAGTTATAGCGGCTCCTACGAGCAGTACTTC. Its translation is CASSYSGSYEQYF.